This passage covers 8 T cell receptor beta chains from one sample sequenced in a study of vaccination effects on CD4 cells after COVID-19. Antigens for these TCRs are unknown. Antigen-specific CD4+ T cells were expanded (with viral peptide pools) by the ViraFEST assay ahead of sequencing. Following culture for roughly 10 days, CD4+ T cells were isolated. Prior SARS-CoV-2 infection was absent in the vaccine recipients, as shown by negative nucleocapsid antibodies. Sequenced by immunoSEQ multiplex PCR; TCRdb stores in-frame clones only, minus some. The sample includes under 30,000 clones, approximately 70% of them seen just once. The source material was CD4+ T cells from PBMCs cultured with HCoV-NL63 spike peptides, sampled before COVID-19 vaccination. All receptors derive from a human donor who received a COVID-19 vaccine.

The gene calls are TRBV11-2 and TRBJ2-1, with TRBD2 matching over 10 bases. This CDR3 spans 14 amino acids. Trimming at V came to 5 bases and at J to 5 bases, leaving 3 bases not matched to a gene. Germline values: CDR1 SGHAT, CDR2 FQNNGV. The CDR3 reads CASSPGLANNEQFF. In nucleotides, the CDR3 is TGTGCCAGCAGCCCGGGACTAGCGAACAATGAGCAGTTCTTC. Drawing the rest from reference TRBV11-2 and TRBJ2-1, the complete variable domain is EAGVAQSPRYKIIEKRQSVAFWCNPISGHATLYWYQQILGQGPKLLIQFQNNGVVDDSQLPKDRFSAERLKGVDSTLKIQPAKLEDSAVYLCASSPGLANNEQFFGPGTRLTVL.

The chain carries TRBV21-1 and TRBJ1-5. TRBV21-1 is a known pseudogene. This CDR3 contains 24 residues. The CDR3 DNA reads as TGTGCCAGCAGCAAAAGTTTGAGTCGATGGGGATTCCTAAGGAACTTAGCTAGCAATCAGCCCCAGCATTTT. Translated, it gives CASSKSLSRWGFLRNLASNQPQHF.

The chain is built from TRBV7-6 and TRBJ1-4; 8 nucleotides line up with TRBD1. CDR3 length: 16 residues. Trimming cost V 2 bases and J 3 bases; bases outside gene matches: 5. The germline CDR1 and CDR2 sequences are SGHVS and FNYEAQ. CDR3 sequence reads: CASSLTQGAPNEKLFF. CDR3 in DNA: TGTGCCAGCAGCTTAACCCAGGGGGCGCCTAATGAAAAACTGTTTTTT.

The chain recombines TRBV7-8 with TRBJ1-1; perhaps TRBD1 as D (6 bases). The length of the CDR3 is 13 residues. Looked up from germline, CDR1 is SGHVS and CDR2 is FQNEAQ. V lost 4 bases to trimming and J lost 4 bases, with 10 bases between them. The DNA for the CDR3 is TGTGCCAGCAGCTCCCGAGGGGGCACTGAAGCTTTCTTT. As protein: CASSSRGGTEAFF.

The genes are TRBV21-1 and TRBJ2-7; TRBD1 is taken as the D call from the table, unchecked against the DNA. TRBV21-1 is flagged as a pseudogene. The CDR3 covers 14 residues. In nucleotides, the CDR3 is TGTGCCAGCAGCATGGACAGGGGTAATTACGAGCAGTACTTC. It specifies CASSMDRGNYEQYF.

The chain employs TRBV5-1 and TRBJ2-3; 10 bases line up with TRBD1. Trimming at V came to 4 bases and at J to 6 bases, leaving 14 bases not matched to a gene. The CDR3 contains 17 residues. Germline V gives CDR1 SGHRS, CDR2 YFSETQ. The CDR3 loop reads CASSPSGTGAPRDTQYF. CDR3 DNA sequence: TGCGCCAGCAGCCCCTCCGGGACAGGGGCCCCCAGGGATACGCAGTATTTT.

The chain employs TRBV20-1 and TRBJ1-2, with 8 bases that match TRBD1. The germline V gene has CDR1 DFQATT and CDR2 SNEGSKA (reference sequence). This CDR3 spans 11 amino acids. Trimming took 4 bases from V and 8 from J; bases not matched to a gene: 3. In nucleotides, the CDR3 is TGCAGTGCTATGACAGGGGAAGGCTACACCTTC. Translated: CSAMTGEGYTF.

The DNA of the CDR3 is TGTGCCAGCATGAACAGAGCGTACAATGAGCAGTTCTTC. Its protein is CASMNRAYNEQFF. The chain has TRBV28 and TRBJ2-1; D gene ambiguous. CDR1 and CDR2 (germline): MDHEN, SYDVKM. The CDR3 covers 13 residues. Trimming stripped 7 bases from V and 4 bases from J, with 11 bases between.